This TCR beta chain was retrieved from a study of human versus mouse CDR3 diversity and MHC coevolution. For the study at large: Reported immunoSEQ sensitivity was one in 200,000 T cells, with reduced amplification bias.

The CDR3 has 13 amino acids. Germline V lookup: CDR1 MGHRA, CDR2 YSYEKL. This clone was seen a single time. The protocol was immunoSEQ multiplex PCR, while the TCRdb copy is restricted to in-frame clones and leaves out a portion. Of around 77,000 clones in the sample, under 95% were seen once. What was sequenced was naive CD4+ T cells from blood. Subset indicated: CD45RO-negative CD62L-positive naive CD4 T cells. The receptor was isolated from a person aged 25 to 75 in good health. The chain uses TRBV4-1 and TRBJ2-5; TRBD2 is a possible D gene (6 bases). Matching the DNA end better, TRBJ2-7 makes the J call doubtful. Here the CDR3 DNA reads TGCGCCAGCAGCCAAACTAGCTTCGGCGAGCAGTACTTC. Translating it yields CASSQTSFGEQYF.